Here is one TCR beta chain with its context. Generated by immunoSEQ multiplex PCR, the TCRdb table keeps only in-frame clones and is missing some. The sample has about 110,000 clones, approximately 85% seen once. This entry comes from a study of PD-L1 blockade in urothelial cancer. The sample here was PBMCs, taken around atezolizumab (anti-PD-L1) treatment. The receptor comes from a man aged 50 to 60 with urothelial cancer.

The CDR3 loop is CASSVGTELQETQYF. The CDR3 bases are TGTGCCAGCAGCGTCGGGACAGAGCTCCAAGAGACCCAGTACTTC. The J gene is TRBJ2-5, the V gene TRBV9; 7 nucleotides agree with TRBD1. Looked up from germline, CDR1 is SGDLS and CDR2 is YYNGEE. The V gene end was trimmed by 2 bases and the J gene end by 1 base; junction bases not matched to a gene: 5. The CDR3 sequence is 15 residues long.